These 12 T cell receptor beta chains originate from one sample sequenced in a study of blood T cell repertoires in COVID-19. Here immunoSEQ multiplex PCR was the method, and the copy in TCRdb shows in-frame clones only, minus some. The sample contains approximately 270,000 clones, 80% to 90% of which appear only once. The sample consisted of PBMCs or T cells enriched from blood (not recorded which). These receptors were collected from a woman in her thirties who had recovered from COVID-19.

This chain joins TRBV7-9 and TRBJ2-5, with TRBD2 identical over 10 bases. The junction had 6 bases not matched to a gene; V was cut back by 5 bases and J by 3 bases. Germline V gene data show CDR1 as SEHNR and CDR2 as FQNEAQ (reference sequence). The CDR3 contains 15 residues. The chain's CDR3 is CASSLGLAGEETQYF. Written as DNA, the CDR3 is TGTGCCAGCAGCCTGGGGCTAGCGGGAGAAGAGACCCAGTACTTC.

The chain has TRBV7-9 and TRBJ2-3, with unresolved D. The V gene lost 5 bases and the J gene lost 0 bases, with 18 bases spanning the gap. Germline CDR1 and CDR2: SEHNR and FQNEAQ (reference sequence). The CDR3 runs 17 residues. In DNA form, the CDR3 reads TGTGCCAGCAGCGGGCTGGCCCGCCAGACGAGCACAGATACGCAGTATTTT. Translating gives CASSGLARQTSTDTQYF.

This chain uses TRBV7-9 with TRBJ2-7, with 16 bases identical to TRBD2. The CDR3 extends over 18 amino acids. With 4 bases clipped from V and 5 bases from J, the junction kept 11 bases outside the gene matches. Germline V lookup: CDR1 SEHNR, CDR2 FQNEAQ (reference sequence). The CDR3 DNA is TGTGCCAGCAGCTCGGGACTAGCGGGAGGGCCCTCACGACACGAGCAGTACTTC. This codes for CASSSGLAGGPSRHEQYF. The full variable domain, in which reference TRBV7-9 and TRBJ2-7 provide the parts outside the CDR3, is DTGVSQNPRHKITKRGQNVTFRCDPISEHNRLYWYRQTLGQGPEFLTYFQNEAQLEKSRLLSDRFSAERPKGSFSTLEIQRTEQGDSAMYLCASSSGLAGGPSRHEQYFGPGTRLTVT.

V gene TRBV6-1 combines with J gene TRBJ2-3; TRBD2 matches at 15 bases. CDR3 length: 19 residues. Germline lookup yields CDR1 MNHNS and CDR2 SASEGT. With V trimmed by 4 bases and J by 3 bases, 11 bases remained unmatched. The CDR3 is CASSGTHGTSGRKTDTQYF. DNA for the CDR3: TGTGCCAGCAGTGGGACCCACGGGACTAGCGGGAGGAAGACAGATACGCAGTATTTT.

The chain couples TRBV19 to TRBJ1-1; D gene ambiguous. V dropped 1 base and J dropped 6 bases, with 9 bases sitting between them. The V gene's germline CDR1 is LNHDA and CDR2 SQIVND (reference sequence). The CDR3 is 13 amino acids. CDR3 sequence reads: CASSIAGRAEAFF. DNA for the CDR3: TGTGCCAGTAGTATAGCGGGGAGGGCTGAAGCTTTCTTT.

The chain links TRBV24-1 to TRBJ2-3; TRBD1 might be the D (5 bases). The V gene lost 0 bases and the J gene lost 0 bases, with 12 bases spanning the gap. The CDR3 consists of 17 residues. Germline V gene sequence: CDR1 KGHDR, CDR2 SFDVKD. DNA for the CDR3: TGTGCCACCAGTGATTTGAAGGGGCTCGGGAGCACAGATACGCAGTATTTT. Amino acids: CATSDLKGLGSTDTQYF.

The genes are TRBV25-1 and TRBJ1-1, with TRBD1 matching over 7 bases. There are 13 residues in the CDR3. Germline CDR1 reads MGHDK; CDR2 reads SYGVNS. V was clipped by 10 bases and J by 4 bases; unmatched bases: 9. CDR3: CATGKEGATEAFF. For the CDR3, the DNA is TGTGCCACCGGTAAGGAGGGGGCCACTGAAGCTTTCTTT.

The chain joins TRBV11-2 to TRBJ2-2, with D perhaps matching TRBD2 (5 bases). The V gene's germline CDR1 is SGHAT and CDR2 FQNNGV. V was shortened by 4 bases and J by 3 bases, with 12 bases between the two germline ends. The CDR3 runs to 15 residues. The CDR3 region has the DNA TGTGCCAGCAGCTCGAGGGAGCTCCACACCGGGGAGCTGTTTTTT. It yields the protein CASSSRELHTGELFF.

The J gene is TRBJ2-3, the V gene TRBV12-3 or TRBV12-4, with TRBD2 as a possible D gene (5 bases). The CDR3 runs to 12 residues. With 6 bases removed from V and 8 bases from J, the gap between germline ends came to 12 bases. The CDR3 DNA sequence: TGTGCCAGCAGACCGACGGCGGGTACGCAGTATTTT. Encoded protein: CASRPTAGTQYF.

As for this clone: Compared with germline, one end of the junction differs, possibly owing to a read error. The chain recombines TRBV5-6 with TRBJ1-2; D perhaps matches TRBD1 (6 bases). Germline V gene lookup returns CDR1 SGHDT and CDR2 YYEEEE. This CDR3 spans 13 amino acids. CDR3 coding DNA: TGTGCCAGCAGCTCGGAGGTGGGCAGGGGCCCCTCTTTT. It yields the protein CASSSEVGRGPSF.

V and J are TRBV7-3 and TRBJ1-1, with a tentative D call TRBD1 (6 bases). Germline V gene lookup returns CDR1 SGHTA and CDR2 FQGTGA. The CDR3 is 15 amino acids. Trimming removed 5 bases from V and 1 base from J, with 14 bases in between. The CDR3 is CASSRLRGANTEAFF. The CDR3, as DNA: TGTGCCAGCAGCCGTCTGCGGGGGGCGAACACTGAAGCTTTCTTT.

The J gene is TRBJ2-4, the V gene TRBV6-1, with 8 bases aligning to TRBD2. CDR1 is MNHNS and CDR2 is SASEGT in the germline V gene. The CDR3 is 15 amino acids. V was clipped by 6 bases and J by 1 base; unmatched bases: 5. The CDR3 nucleotides are TGTGCCAGCAGCTCGGGGGGGATGGCCAAAAACATTCAGTACTTC. It is translated as CASSSGGMAKNIQYF.